This is a list of T cell receptor beta chains from one sample in a study of CD8+ T cells in alopecia areata. Only in-frame clones appear in the TCRdb table, and some are missing; sequencing was by immunoSEQ multiplex PCR. The sample holds over 200,000 clones, 50% to 60% seen once. Sequenced material: CD4+ T cells sorted from blood, taken at week 0. The receptors here all came from a human donor with alopecia areata. The CDR3 runs from the conserved cysteine through the conserved F or W. The D gene is left open where the match is weak. Rows give clone size only sometimes, using once, few, many, or a class for an expanded clone.

v_gene: TRBV6-5
d_gene: TRBD1
abundance: .
j_gene: TRBJ2-7
CDR3aa: CASSFQGVYEQYF
CDR3nt: TGTGCCAGCAGTTTTCAGGGGGTCTACGAGCAGTACTTC

v_gene: TRBV29-1
d_gene: .
abundance: .
j_gene: TRBJ1-4
CDR3aa: CSAERGENEKLFF
CDR3nt: TGCAGCGCTGAACGCGGTGAGAATGAAAAACTGTTTTTT

v_gene: TRBV9
d_gene: TRBD2
abundance: once
j_gene: TRBJ2-1
CDR3aa: CASSVGLAGSYNEQFF
CDR3nt: TGTGCCAGCAGCGTAGGACTAGCGGGAAGCTACAATGAGCAGTTCTTC

v_gene: TRBV19
d_gene: .
abundance: .
j_gene: TRBJ2-1
CDR3aa: CASSFGSYNEQFF
CDR3nt: TGTGCCAGTAGTTTCGGGTCATACAATGAGCAGTTCTTC

v_gene: TRBV29-1
d_gene: .
abundance: once
j_gene: TRBJ1-1
CDR3aa: CSVVGSGGNTEAFF
CDR3nt: TGCAGCGTTGTCGGTTCAGGAGGAAACACTGAAGCTTTCTTT

v_gene: TRBV5-6
d_gene: TRBD2
abundance: few
j_gene: TRBJ2-1
CDR3aa: CASSRPGLAGGPVNEQFF
CDR3nt: TGTGCCAGCAGCCGCCCGGGACTAGCGGGGGGGCCCGTTAATGAGCAGTTCTTC

v_gene: TRBV6-1
d_gene: TRBD1
abundance: .
j_gene: TRBJ2-2
CDR3aa: CASSEQGEPGELFF
CDR3nt: TGTGCCAGCAGTGAACAGGGGGAACCCGGGGAGCTGTTTTTT

v_gene: TRBV2
d_gene: TRBD1
abundance: few
j_gene: TRBJ2-7
CDR3aa: CASRRDRGFYEQYF
CDR3nt: TGTGCCAGCAGACGGGACAGGGGCTTCTACGAGCAGTACTTC

v_gene: TRBV5-1
d_gene: .
abundance: .
j_gene: TRBJ2-3
CDR3aa: CASSPDRAGGDTQYF
CDR3nt: TGCGCCAGCAGCCCGGACAGGGCGGGAGGAGATACGCAGTATTTT

v_gene: TRBV29-1
d_gene: .
abundance: .
j_gene: TRBJ1-1
CDR3aa: CSVEFLPGENTEAFF
CDR3nt: TGCAGCGTTGAATTTCTTCCAGGGGAAAACACTGAAGCTTTCTTT

v_gene: TRBV29-1
d_gene: .
abundance: .
j_gene: TRBJ2-1
CDR3aa: CSVEEVTQFF
CDR3nt: TGCAGCGTTGAAGAGGTTACGCAGTTCTTC

v_gene: TRBV5-1
d_gene: TRBD2
abundance: .
j_gene: TRBJ2-7
CDR3aa: CASSRPSGSLYEQYF
CDR3nt: TGCGCCAGCAGCCGACCTAGCGGGAGTCTGTACGAGCAGTACTTC

v_gene: TRBV28
d_gene: TRBD1
abundance: .
j_gene: TRBJ1-1
CDR3aa: CASSSTATGETEAFF
CDR3nt: TGTGCCAGCAGTTCCACCGCCACAGGGGAAACTGAAGCTTTCTTT

v_gene: TRBV23-1
d_gene: .
abundance: .
j_gene: TRBJ1-1
CDR3aa: CASSQPDPGGTEAFF
CDR3nt: TGCGCCAGCAGTCAACCCGACCCGGGAGGCACTGAAGCTTTCTTT

v_gene: TRBV29-1
d_gene: TRBD1
abundance: .
j_gene: TRBJ1-1
CDR3aa: CSVQGQGAVEAFF
CDR3nt: TGCAGCGTACAGGGACAGGGGGCGGTGGAAGCTTTCTTT

v_gene: TRBV27
d_gene: .
abundance: .
j_gene: TRBJ1-6
CDR3aa: CASSLGVGGNSPLHF
CDR3nt: TGTGCCAGCAGTTTAGGGGTAGGGGGGAATTCACCCCTCCACTTT

v_gene: TRBV7-2
d_gene: .
abundance: .
j_gene: TRBJ2-1
CDR3aa: CASSLGDWSYNEQFF
CDR3nt: TGTGCCAGCAGCTTAGGGGACTGGTCCTACAATGAGCAGTTCTTC

v_gene: TRBV7-9
d_gene: TRBD1
abundance: .
j_gene: TRBJ1-3
CDR3aa: CASSPPRGDSSGNTIYF
CDR3nt: TGTGCCAGCAGCCCACCTAGGGGGGACAGCTCTGGAAACACCATATATTTT

v_gene: TRBV9
d_gene: .
abundance: .
j_gene: TRBJ2-2
CDR3aa: CASSVVSGRYTGELFF
CDR3nt: TGTGCCAGCAGCGTAGTAAGCGGCCGATACACCGGGGAGCTGTTTTTT

v_gene: TRBV30
d_gene: .
abundance: .
j_gene: TRBJ1-2
CDR3aa: CAWSALDGYTF
CDR3nt: TGTGCCTGGAGCGCCCTCGATGGCTACACCTTC

v_gene: TRBV5-6
d_gene: .
abundance: few
j_gene: TRBJ2-7
CDR3aa: CASSLADEQYF
CDR3nt: TGTGCCAGCAGCTTGGCAGACGAGCAGTACTTC

v_gene: TRBV7-2
d_gene: TRBD2
abundance: .
j_gene: TRBJ2-1
CDR3aa: CASSLGTSPEQFF
CDR3nt: TGTGCCAGCAGCTTAGGGACTAGCCCTGAGCAGTTCTTC

v_gene: TRBV6-5
d_gene: TRBD1
abundance: .
j_gene: TRBJ2-6
CDR3aa: CASSLGTAGANVLTF
CDR3nt: TGTGCCAGCAGCCTAGGGACAGCTGGGGCCAACGTCCTGACTTTC